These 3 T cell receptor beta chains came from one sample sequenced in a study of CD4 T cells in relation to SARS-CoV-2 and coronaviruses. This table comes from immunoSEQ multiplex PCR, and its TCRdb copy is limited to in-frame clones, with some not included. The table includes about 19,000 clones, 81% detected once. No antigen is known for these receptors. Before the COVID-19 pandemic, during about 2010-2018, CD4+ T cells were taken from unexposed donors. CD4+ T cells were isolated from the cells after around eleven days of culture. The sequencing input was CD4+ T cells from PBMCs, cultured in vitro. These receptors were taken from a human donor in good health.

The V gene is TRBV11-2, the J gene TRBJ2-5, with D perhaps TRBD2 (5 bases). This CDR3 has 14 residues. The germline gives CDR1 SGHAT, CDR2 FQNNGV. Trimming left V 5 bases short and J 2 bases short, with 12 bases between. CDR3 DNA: TGTGCCAGCAGCCTAGGAGGTCTACAAGAGACCCAGTACTTC. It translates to CASSLGGLQETQYF.

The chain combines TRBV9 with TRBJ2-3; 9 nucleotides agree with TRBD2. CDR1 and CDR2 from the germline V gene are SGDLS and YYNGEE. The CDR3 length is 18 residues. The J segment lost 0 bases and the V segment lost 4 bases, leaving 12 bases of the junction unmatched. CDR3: CASSLGAGGPTSTDTQYF. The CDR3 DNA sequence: TGTGCCAGCAGCCTAGGGGCGGGAGGGCCGACTAGCACAGATACGCAGTATTTT.

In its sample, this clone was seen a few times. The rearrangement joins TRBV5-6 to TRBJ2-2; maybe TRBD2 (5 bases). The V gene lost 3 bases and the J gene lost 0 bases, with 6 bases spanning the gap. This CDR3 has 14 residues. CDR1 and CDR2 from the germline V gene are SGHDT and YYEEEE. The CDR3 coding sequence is TGTGCCAGCAGCTCCGGGGCGAACACCGGGGAGCTGTTTTTT. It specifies CASSSGANTGELFF.